The 10 T cell receptor beta chains below all came from one sample that was sequenced in a study of T cell responses to AZD1222 COVID-19 vaccine. Clones were read by immunoSEQ multiplex PCR, and TCRdb kept only the in-frame ones, dropping some. The sample lists approximately 140,000 clones; under 95% were seen once. The sample consisted of peripheral blood, taken on day 0 of AZD1222 vaccination. These TCRs come from an adult in good health.

The J gene is TRBJ1-1, the V gene TRBV5-8; 7 bases line up with TRBD1. The CDR3 spans 15 residues. Trimming at V came to 3 bases and at J to 4 bases, leaving 9 bases not matched to a gene. CDR1 is SGHTS, CDR2 YDEGEE, per germline. CDR3 in amino acids: CASSSDRVNGTEAFF. CDR3 DNA: TGTGCCAGCAGCTCAGACAGGGTTAATGGCACTGAAGCTTTCTTT.

The CDR3 nucleotides are TGTGCCAGCAGTAGGCCGCTCCTGACAGGGGAGAAAGAAAACACCATATATTTT. Translating gives CASSRPLLTGEKENTIYF. This rearrangement joins TRBV28 to TRBJ1-3, with 8 positions matching TRBD1. The CDR3 spans 18 residues. J gave up 6 bases and V 5 bases, and 18 bases lay outside the gene matches. CDR1 and CDR2 from the germline V gene are MDHEN and SYDVKM. Combining the CDR3 with reference TRBV28 and TRBJ1-3 gives the whole variable domain DVKVTQSSRYLVKRTGEKVFLECVQDMDHENMFWYRQDPGLGLRLIYFSYDVKMKEKGDIPEGYSVSREKKERFSLILESASTNQTSMYLCASSRPLLTGEKENTIYFGEGSWLTVV.

The rearrangement uses TRBV13 and TRBJ2-1; possible D gene TRBD2, 6 bases. Per germline, CDR1 PRHDT and CDR2 FYEKMQ (reference sequence). CDR3 length equals 11 residues. The ends were cut back, 9 bases at V and 9 bases at J, with 12 bases in the middle. The CDR3 DNA follows: TGTGCCAGTGTCGGAGGGCGTGAGCAGTTCTTC. Translation: CASVGGREQFF.

The rearrangement uses TRBV6-5 and TRBJ1-3, with a possible D match to TRBD1 (6 bases). The germline V gene encodes CDR1 MNHEY and CDR2 SVGAGI. Trimming took off 0 bases at V and 4 bases at J, with 13 bases between the two ends. The CDR3 contains 16 residues. As DNA, the CDR3 is TGTGCCAGCAGTTACTCACAGGGAGGTATCGGAAACACCATATATTTT. Residues: CASSYSQGGIGNTIYF.

The gene calls are TRBV19 and TRBJ1-1, with D perhaps matching TRBD1 (5 bases). V dropped 4 bases and J dropped 13 bases, with 13 bases sitting between them. Germline V lookup: CDR1 LNHDA, CDR2 SQIVND (reference sequence). The CDR3 spans 11 residues. The CDR3 here is CASSTRDAVFF. The CDR3, as DNA: TGTGCCAGTAGTACCCGGGACGCCGTTTTCTTT.

V and J are TRBV12-3 or TRBV12-4 and TRBJ2-5; 9 bases line up with TRBD2. J was trimmed by 9 bases and V by 3 bases; bases with no gene match: 5. The CDR3 contains 13 residues. For the CDR3, the DNA is TGTGCCAGCAGTTTGAGGCGGGGGGGCCCCCAGTACTTC. It translates to CASSLRRGGPQYF.

This clone is a singleton in its sample. The chain links TRBV9 to TRBJ2-7, with 12 positions matching TRBD2. The V segment lost 1 base and the J segment 6 bases; nucleotides outside the gene matches: 14. CDR1 is SGDLS, CDR2 YYNGEE, per germline. This CDR3 region has 18 residues. CDR3 DNA sequence: TGTGCCAGCAGCGTACACCCCTCTCTAGCGGGAGGGTCGGGCGAGCAGTACTTC. Its translation: CASSVHPSLAGGSGEQYF.

V gene TRBV7-6 combines with J gene TRBJ1-3; maybe TRBD1 (5 bases). The CDR3 has 15 residues. Trimming stripped 4 bases from V and 4 bases from J, with 14 bases between. The germline CDR1 and CDR2 sequences are SGHVS and FNYEAQ. CDR3 nucleotides: TGTGCCAGCAGCTCCAAGACCGGGACGGGAAACACCATATATTTT. This gives the protein CASSSKTGTGNTIYF. Variable domain in full (rest from reference TRBV7-6 and TRBJ1-3): GAGVSQSPRYKVTKRGQDVALRCDPISGHVSLYWYRQALGQGPEFLTYFNYEAQQDKSGLPNDRFSAERPEGSISTLTIQRTEQRDSAMYRCASSSKTGTGNTIYFGEGSWLTVV.

The chain carries TRBV6-2 or TRBV6-3 and TRBJ1-1, with D possibly matching TRBD1 (5 bases). The CDR3 length is 16 residues. Looked up from germline, CDR1 is MNHEY and CDR2 is SVGEGT. Trimming left V 2 bases short and J 0 bases short, with 13 bases between. CDR3 coding DNA: TGTGCCAGCAGTTACGGACGGGGCCCCATGAACACTGAAGCTTTCTTT. It translates to CASSYGRGPMNTEAFF.

The chain joins TRBV24-1 to TRBJ2-1; a weak D match, TRBD2 (5 bases). V lost 5 bases and J lost 4, with 11 bases in between. Per germline, CDR1 KGHDR and CDR2 SFDVKD. The CDR3 extends over 14 amino acids. The CDR3 DNA reads TGTGCCACCAGTGGACCCGGGATTTACAATGAGCAGTTCTTC. Translated: CATSGPGIYNEQFF.